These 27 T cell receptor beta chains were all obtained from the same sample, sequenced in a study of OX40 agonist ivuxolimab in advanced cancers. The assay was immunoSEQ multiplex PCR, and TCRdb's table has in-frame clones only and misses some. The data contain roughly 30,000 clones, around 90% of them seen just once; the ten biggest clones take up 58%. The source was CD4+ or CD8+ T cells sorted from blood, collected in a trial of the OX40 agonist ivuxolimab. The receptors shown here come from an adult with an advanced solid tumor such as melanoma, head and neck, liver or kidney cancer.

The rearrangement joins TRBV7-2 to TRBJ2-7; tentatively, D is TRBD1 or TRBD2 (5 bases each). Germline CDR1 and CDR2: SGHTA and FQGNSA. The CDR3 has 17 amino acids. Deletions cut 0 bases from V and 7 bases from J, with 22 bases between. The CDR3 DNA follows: TGTGCCAGCAGCTTAGCGAAAGCGACGGGGCCTGCCGGAGAGCAGTACTTC. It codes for CASSLAKATGPAGEQYF.

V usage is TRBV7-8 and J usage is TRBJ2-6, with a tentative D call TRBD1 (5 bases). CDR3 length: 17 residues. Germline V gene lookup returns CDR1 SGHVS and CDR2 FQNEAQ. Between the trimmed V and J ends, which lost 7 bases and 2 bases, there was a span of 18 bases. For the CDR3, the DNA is TGTGCCAGCACGCCAAGGCAGGGAATCCCTGGGGCCAACGTCCTGACTTTC. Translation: CASTPRQGIPGANVLTF.

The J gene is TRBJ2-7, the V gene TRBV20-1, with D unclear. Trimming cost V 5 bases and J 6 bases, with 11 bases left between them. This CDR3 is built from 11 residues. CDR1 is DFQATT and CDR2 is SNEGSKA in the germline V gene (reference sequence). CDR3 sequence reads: CSAVWFTEQYF. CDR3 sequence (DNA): TGCAGTGCTGTGTGGTTCACCGAGCAGTACTTC.

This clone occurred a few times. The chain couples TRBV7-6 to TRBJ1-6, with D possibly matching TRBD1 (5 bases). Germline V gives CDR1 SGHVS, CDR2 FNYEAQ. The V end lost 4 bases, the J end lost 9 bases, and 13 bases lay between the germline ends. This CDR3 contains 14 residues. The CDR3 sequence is CASSSEGTASPLHF. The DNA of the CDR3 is TGTGCCAGCAGCTCAGAGGGGACCGCTTCACCCCTCCACTTT.

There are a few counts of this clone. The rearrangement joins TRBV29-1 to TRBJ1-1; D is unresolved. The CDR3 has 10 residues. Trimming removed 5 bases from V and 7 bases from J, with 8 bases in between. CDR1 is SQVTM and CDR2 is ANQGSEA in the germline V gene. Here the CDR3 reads CSVRLVEAFF. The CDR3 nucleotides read TGCAGCGTTCGGCTAGTTGAAGCTTTCTTT.

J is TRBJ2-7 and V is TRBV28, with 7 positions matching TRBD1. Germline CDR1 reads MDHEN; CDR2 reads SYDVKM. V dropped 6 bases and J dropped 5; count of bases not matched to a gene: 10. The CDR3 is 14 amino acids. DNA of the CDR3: TGTGCCAGCAGACCCCGACAGGGAGAGAACGAGCAGTACTTC. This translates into CASRPRQGENEQYF. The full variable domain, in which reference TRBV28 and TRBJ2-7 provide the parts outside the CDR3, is DVKVTQSSRYLVKRTGEKVFLECVQDMDHENMFWYRQDPGLGLRLIYFSYDVKMKEKGDIPEGYSVSREKKERFSLILESASTNQTSMYLCASRPRQGENEQYFGPGTRLTVT.

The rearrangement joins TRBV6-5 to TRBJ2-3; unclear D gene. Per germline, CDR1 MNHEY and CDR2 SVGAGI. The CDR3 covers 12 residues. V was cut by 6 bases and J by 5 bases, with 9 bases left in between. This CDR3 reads CASSLTRDTQYF. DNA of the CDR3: TGTGCCAGCAGCCTTACACGAGATACGCAGTATTTT.

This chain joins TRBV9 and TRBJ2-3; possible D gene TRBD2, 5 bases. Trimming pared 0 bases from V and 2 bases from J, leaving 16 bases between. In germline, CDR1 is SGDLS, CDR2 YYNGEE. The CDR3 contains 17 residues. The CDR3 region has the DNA TGTGCCAGCAGCGTAGGAGGCGGGCATACTGCCACAGATACGCAGTATTTT. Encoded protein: CASSVGGGHTATDTQYF.

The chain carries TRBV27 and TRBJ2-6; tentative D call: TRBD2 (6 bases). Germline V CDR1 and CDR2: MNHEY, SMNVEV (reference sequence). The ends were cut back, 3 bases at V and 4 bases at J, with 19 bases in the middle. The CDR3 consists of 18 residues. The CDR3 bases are TGTGCCAGCAGTTTTATGAGCACCCGGGGGTCAGGGGCCAACGTCCTGACTTTC. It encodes CASSFMSTRGSGANVLTF.

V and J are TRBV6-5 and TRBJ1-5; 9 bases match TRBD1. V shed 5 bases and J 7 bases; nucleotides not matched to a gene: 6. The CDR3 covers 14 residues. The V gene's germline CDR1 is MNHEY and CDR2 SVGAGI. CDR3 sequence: CASSVTGGDQPQHF. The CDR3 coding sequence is TGTGCCAGCAGTGTTACAGGGGGCGACCAGCCCCAGCATTTT.

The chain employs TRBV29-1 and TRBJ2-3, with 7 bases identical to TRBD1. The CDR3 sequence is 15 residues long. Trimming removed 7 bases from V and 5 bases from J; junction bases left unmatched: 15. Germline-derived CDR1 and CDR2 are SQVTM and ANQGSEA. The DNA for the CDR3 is TGCAGCGCCTTCGACAGGGAAGGTGTCAAAGATACGCAGTATTTT. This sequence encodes CSAFDREGVKDTQYF.

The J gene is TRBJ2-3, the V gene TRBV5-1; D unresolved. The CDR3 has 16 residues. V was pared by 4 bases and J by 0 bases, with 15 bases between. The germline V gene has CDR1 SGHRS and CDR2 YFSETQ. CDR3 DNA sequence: TGCGCCAGCAGCCAAATTTGGGGTGCTAGCACAGATACGCAGTATTTT. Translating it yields CASSQIWGASTDTQYF.

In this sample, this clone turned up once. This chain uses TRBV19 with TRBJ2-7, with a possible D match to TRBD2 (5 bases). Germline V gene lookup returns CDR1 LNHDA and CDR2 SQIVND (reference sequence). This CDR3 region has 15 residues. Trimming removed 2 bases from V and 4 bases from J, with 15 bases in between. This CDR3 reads CASSILFGLTYEQYF. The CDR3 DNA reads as TGTGCCAGTAGTATACTCTTTGGACTGACTTACGAGCAGTACTTC.

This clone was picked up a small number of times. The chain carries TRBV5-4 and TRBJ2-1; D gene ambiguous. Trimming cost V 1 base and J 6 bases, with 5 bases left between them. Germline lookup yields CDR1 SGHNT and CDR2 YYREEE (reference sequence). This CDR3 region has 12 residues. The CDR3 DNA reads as TGTGCCAGCAGCTTGAGTCTCAATGAGCAGTTCTTC. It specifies CASSLSLNEQFF.

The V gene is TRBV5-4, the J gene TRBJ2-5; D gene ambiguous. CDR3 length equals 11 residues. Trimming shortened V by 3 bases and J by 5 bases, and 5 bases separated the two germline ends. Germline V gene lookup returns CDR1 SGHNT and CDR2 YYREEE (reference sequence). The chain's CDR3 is CASSSQETQYF. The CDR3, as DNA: TGTGCCAGCAGCTCCCAGGAGACCCAGTACTTC. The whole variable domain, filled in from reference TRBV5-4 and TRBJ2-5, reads ETGVTQSPTHLIKTRGQQVTLRCSSQSGHNTVSWYQQALGQGPQFIFQYYREEENGRGNFPPRFSGLQFPNYSSELNVNALELDDSALYLCASSSQETQYFGPGTRLLVL.

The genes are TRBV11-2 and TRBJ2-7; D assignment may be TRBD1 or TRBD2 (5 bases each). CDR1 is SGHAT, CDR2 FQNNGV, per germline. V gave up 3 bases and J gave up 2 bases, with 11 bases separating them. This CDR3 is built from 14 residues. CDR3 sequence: CASSFGTGTYEQYF. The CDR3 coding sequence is TGTGCCAGCAGCTTTGGGACGGGGACCTACGAGCAGTACTTC. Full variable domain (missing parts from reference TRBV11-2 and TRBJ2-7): EAGVAQSPRYKIIEKRQSVAFWCNPISGHATLYWYQQILGQGPKLLIQFQNNGVVDDSQLPKDRFSAERLKGVDSTLKIQPAKLEDSAVYLCASSFGTGTYEQYFGPGTRLTVT.

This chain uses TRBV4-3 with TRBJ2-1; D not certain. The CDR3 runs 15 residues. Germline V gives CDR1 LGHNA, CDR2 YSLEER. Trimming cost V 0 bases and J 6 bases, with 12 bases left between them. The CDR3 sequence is CASSQDPDFRNEQFF. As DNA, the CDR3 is TGCGCCAGCAGCCAAGATCCGGATTTTCGCAATGAGCAGTTCTTC.

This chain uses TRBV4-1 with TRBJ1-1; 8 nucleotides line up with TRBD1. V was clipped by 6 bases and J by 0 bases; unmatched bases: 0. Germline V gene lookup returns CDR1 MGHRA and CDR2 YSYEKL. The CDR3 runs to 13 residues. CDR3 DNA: TGCGCCAGCAGGGGACAGGTGAACACTGAAGCTTTCTTT. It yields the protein CASRGQVNTEAFF.

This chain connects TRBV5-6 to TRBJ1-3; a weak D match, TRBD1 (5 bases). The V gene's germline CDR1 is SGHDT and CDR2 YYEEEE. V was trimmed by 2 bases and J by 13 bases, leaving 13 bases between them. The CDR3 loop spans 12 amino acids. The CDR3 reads CASSLRQHQIYF. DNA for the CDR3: TGTGCCAGCAGCTTAAGACAGCACCAAATATATTTT.

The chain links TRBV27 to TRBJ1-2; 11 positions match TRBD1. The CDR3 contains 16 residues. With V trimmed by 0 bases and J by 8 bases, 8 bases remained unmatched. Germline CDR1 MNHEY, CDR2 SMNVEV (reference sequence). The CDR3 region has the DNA TGTGCCAGCAGTTTATCCCGGACAGGGGGCCTCGCAGGCTACACCTTC. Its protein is CASSLSRTGGLAGYTF.

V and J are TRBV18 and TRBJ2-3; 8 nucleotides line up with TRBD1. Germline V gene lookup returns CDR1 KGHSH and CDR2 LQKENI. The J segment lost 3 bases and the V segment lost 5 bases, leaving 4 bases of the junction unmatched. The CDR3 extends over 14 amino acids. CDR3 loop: CASSTTGDTDTQYF. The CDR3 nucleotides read TGTGCCAGCTCAACGACAGGGGATACAGATACGCAGTATTTT.

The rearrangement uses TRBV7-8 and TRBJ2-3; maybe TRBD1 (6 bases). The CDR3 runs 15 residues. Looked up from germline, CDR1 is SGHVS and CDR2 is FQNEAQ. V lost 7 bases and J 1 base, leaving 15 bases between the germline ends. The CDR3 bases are TGTGCCAGCACCTCGGGTGGGGGCGGCACAGATACGCAGTATTTT. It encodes CASTSGGGGTDTQYF.

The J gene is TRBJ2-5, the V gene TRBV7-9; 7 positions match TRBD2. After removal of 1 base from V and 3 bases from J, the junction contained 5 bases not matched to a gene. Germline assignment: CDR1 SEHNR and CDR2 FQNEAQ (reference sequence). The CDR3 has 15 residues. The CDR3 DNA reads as TGTGCCAGCAGCTTAGAGTCTAGCGGAGAAGAGACCCAGTACTTC. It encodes CASSLESSGEETQYF.

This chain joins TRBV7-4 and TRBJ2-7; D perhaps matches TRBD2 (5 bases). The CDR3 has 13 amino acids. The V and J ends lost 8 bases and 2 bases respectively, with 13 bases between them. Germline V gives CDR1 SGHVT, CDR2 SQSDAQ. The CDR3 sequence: CASGLGLTYEQYF. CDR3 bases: TGTGCCAGCGGCCTTGGACTTACCTACGAGCAGTACTTC.

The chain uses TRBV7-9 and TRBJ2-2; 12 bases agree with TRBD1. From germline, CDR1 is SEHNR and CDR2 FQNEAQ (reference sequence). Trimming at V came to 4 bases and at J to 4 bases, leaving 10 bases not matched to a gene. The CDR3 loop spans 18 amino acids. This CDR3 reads CASSSIGDRGRSTGELFF. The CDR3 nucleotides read TGTGCCAGCAGCTCAATAGGGGACAGGGGGCGGAGCACCGGGGAGCTGTTTTTT.

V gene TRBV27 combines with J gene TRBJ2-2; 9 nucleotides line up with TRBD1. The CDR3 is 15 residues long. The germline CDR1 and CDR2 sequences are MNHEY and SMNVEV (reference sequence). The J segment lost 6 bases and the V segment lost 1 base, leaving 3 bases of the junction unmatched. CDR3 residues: CASSLLQGAAGELFF. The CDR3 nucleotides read TGTGCCAGCAGTTTATTACAGGGGGCTGCCGGGGAGCTGTTTTTT.

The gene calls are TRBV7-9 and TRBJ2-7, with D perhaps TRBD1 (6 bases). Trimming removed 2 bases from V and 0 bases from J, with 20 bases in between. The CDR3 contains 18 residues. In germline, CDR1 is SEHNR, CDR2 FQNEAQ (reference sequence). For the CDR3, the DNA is TGTGCCAGCAGCTTAAGGGCCCATCAACAGGGTGCCTCCTACGAGCAGTACTTC. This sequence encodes CASSLRAHQQGASYEQYF.